Below, 12 T cell receptor beta chains from the same sample are listed, as sequenced in a study of cytomegalovirus exposure and HLA in healthy donors. The PCR employed 60 Vbeta primers together with 13 Jbeta primers. Measured with immunoSEQ multiplex PCR; TCRdb has only the in-frame clones, and not every one. The data show approximately 82,000 clones, with around 78% seen just once and less than 2% held by the top ten. The specimen sequenced was PBMCs. Receptors originate from a man in his forties in good health and CMV-seronegative.

This clone came up a few times. The chain recombines TRBV14 with TRBJ1-2; D not certain. Germline V gene lookup returns CDR1 SGHDN and CDR2 FVKESK. Trimming stripped 1 base from V and 5 bases from J, with 11 bases between. The CDR3 loop spans 14 amino acids. The CDR3 spells CASSQGEGRYGYTF. DNA for the CDR3: TGTGCCAGCAGCCAAGGAGAGGGCCGGTATGGCTACACCTTC.

V gene TRBV6-1 combines with J gene TRBJ2-7; the match to TRBD1 covers 7 bases. The CDR3 is 14 residues long. Per germline, CDR1 MNHNS and CDR2 SASEGT. With 4 bases clipped from V and 1 base from J, the junction kept 4 bases outside the gene matches. The CDR3 loop reads CASSVTGESYEQYF. The CDR3 DNA is TGTGCCAGCAGTGTAACAGGGGAATCCTACGAGCAGTACTTC.

The chain employs TRBV7-3 and TRBJ2-3; D is unclear. Germline V lookup: CDR1 SGHTA, CDR2 FQGTGA. Trimming took 5 bases from V and 3 from J, leaving 9 bases between them. The CDR3 contains 13 residues. The CDR3 nucleotides are TGTGCCAGCAGCGTAAGCCGGACAGATACGCAGTATTTT. Residues: CASSVSRTDTQYF.

The rearrangement joins TRBV4-1 to TRBJ1-6; maybe TRBD1 (5 bases). Trimming removed 1 base at V and 7 bases at J, with 14 bases between. CDR1 and CDR2 (germline): MGHRA, YSYEKL. CDR3 size: 16 residues. DNA for the CDR3: TGCGCCAGCAGCCAAGCTCCGGGACTCCTGAATTCACCCCTCCACTTT. It encodes CASSQAPGLLNSPLHF.

J is TRBJ1-5 and V is TRBV6-1, with a tentative D call TRBD1 (5 bases). The V gene lost 6 bases and the J gene lost 7 bases, with 16 bases spanning the gap. In germline, CDR1 is MNHNS, CDR2 SASEGT. The CDR3 is 14 residues long. The CDR3 nucleotides read TGTGCCAGCAGCTCAGACAGAGAGAGACAGCCCCAGCATTTT. It translates to CASSSDRERQPQHF.

A remark on this clone: The junction and the germline gene differ at one end; a read error may be behind it. The chain uses TRBV7-7 and TRBJ2-3, with 10 bases aligning to TRBD2. The CDR3 has 16 amino acids. Per germline, CDR1 SSHAT and CDR2 FNYEAQ (reference sequence). For the CDR3, the DNA is TGTGCTAGCAGCCCGTTAGCGGGAGGAGGCACAGATACGCAGTATTTT. Translating gives CASSPLAGGGTDTQYF.

The CDR3 spells CASTNEPGGSYEQFF. CDR3 in DNA: TGTGCCAGCACAAACGAGCCAGGGGGTTCCTACGAGCAGTTCTTC. This chain joins TRBV27 and TRBJ2-7; the match to TRBD1 covers 7 bases. The better agreement between TRBJ2-1 and the DNA end casts doubt on the J call. CDR3 size: 15 residues. From germline, CDR1 is MNHEY and CDR2 SMNVEV (reference sequence).

The V and J genes are TRBV5-1 and TRBJ1-1, with no clear D. V gave up 6 bases and J gave up 5 bases, with 8 bases separating them. This CDR3 region has 11 residues. Germline V gives CDR1 SGHRS, CDR2 YFSETQ. The CDR3 DNA sequence: TGCGCCAGCAAGCTGAGTACTGAAGCTTTCTTT. This gives the protein CASKLSTEAFF. Complete variable domain (other parts from reference TRBV5-1 and TRBJ1-1): KAGVTQTPRYLIKTRGQQVTLSCSPISGHRSVSWYQQTPGQGLQFLFEYFSETQRNKGNFPGRFSGRQFSNSRSEMNVSTLELGDSALYLCASKLSTEAFFGQGTRLTVV.

The chain combines TRBV21-1 with TRBJ2-2; the D call in the table, TRBD2, was not verified against the DNA. TRBV21-1 represents a pseudogene. The CDR3 length is 16 residues. CDR3 protein: CASSNSRLAGSGELFF. CDR3 DNA: TGTGCCAGCAGCAATTCTAGGCTAGCGGGTTCCGGGGAGCTGTTTTTT.

Points on this clone: Germline is not matched at one junction end, which may reflect a read error. The CDR3 coding sequence is TGTGCCAGCACAGACACTCCCTCTGGGGCCAACGGCCTGACTTTC. The encoded protein is CASTDTPSGANGLTF. This chain uses TRBV6-1 with TRBJ2-6; tentatively, D is TRBD1 (5 bases). Germline values: CDR1 MNHNS, CDR2 SASEGT. The CDR3 contains 15 residues.

Details on this clone: It is likely a read error, because the conserved phenylalanine at the end of the CDR3 is missing. The CDR3 spells CASSFKTDTYEQYL. The CDR3 DNA reads TGCGCCAGCAGCTTCAAAACGGACACCTACGAGCAGTACCTC. The rearrangement uses TRBV5-1 and TRBJ2-7, with a weak D call TRBD1 (5 bases). In germline, CDR1 is SGHRS, CDR2 YFSETQ. Deletions cut 2 bases from V and 2 bases from J, with 11 bases between. This CDR3 has 14 residues.

As DNA, the CDR3 is TGCGCCAGCAGCGAGGGGGCTCAGGTTGAAAAACTGTTTTTT. Translation: CASSEGAQVEKLFF. The V call is TRBV5-1, the J call TRBJ1-4, with 7 bases fitting TRBD1. Germline-derived CDR1 and CDR2 are SGHRS and YFSETQ. This CDR3 contains 14 residues. V gave up 4 bases and J gave up 7 bases; unmatched junction bases: 7.